The present TCR beta chain was sequenced within a study of blood T cells in healthy people across ages (dated by TCRdb to about 2015). Turning to the overall study: In model experiments, roughly one uniquely barcoded TCR beta cDNA molecule per two T cells was captured by template switching. Using deep sequencing normalized with unique cDNA molecular identifiers, the study measured how TCR beta repertoire diversity changes with age. Donors were grouped into four age groups: young (average approximately 16 years), middle-aged (roughly 37), aged (about 59) and long-lived (less than 85). For two donors (one aged 18 to 30 and one aged 80 or older), the study analyzed two additional independent replicas of 1 million unique cDNA reads from the same blood draw. Overall study outcomes, separate from this receptor: Donor CMV infection status was unknown, potentially confounding age-related changes in expanded clonotypes. Estimates of total diversity based on one million sequenced T cells were considered lower bounds and underestimates. Since profiling was done on bulk unsorted PBMCs, naive and antigen-experienced compartments could not be conclusively compared. As age increased, observed TCR beta diversity per million T cells dropped in a roughly linear way, and a significant reduction was already evident by age 40. The long-lived group showed more naive CD4+ T cells, fewer expanded clones and increased TCR diversity than the aged group, suggesting age selection. Observed TCR beta diversity correlated strongly with the percentage of naive T cells measured by flow cytometry.

The roughly 39 donors, aged roughly 6 to 100 years, were systemically healthy Caucasian individuals from Russia. Approximately 10 milliliters of peripheral blood were collected from each donor into EDTA-treated Vacutainer tubes. PBMCs were isolated by Ficoll-Paque density-gradient centrifugation, with at least 7 million obtained per sample. Trizol reagent was used to extract total RNA from PBMCs, with at least 5.5 micrograms per sample. For every donor, an aliquot of PBMCs went through flow cytometry to measure the percentages of naive CD45RAhigh/CD27high T cells. The CDR3 measures 16 amino acids from cysteine to phenylalanine. Only the CDR3 DNA is retained, 48 bases long and in frame from the first base. CDR1 and CDR2 (SGHAT, FQNNGV) derive from the germline V gene. The library was produced with 5' RACE. Sequencing used an Illumina HiSeq 2500. A second PCR of about 7 to 12 cycles was performed with a sample-barcoded 5' primer and a J-beta primer mix. A template-switch 5' adaptor carrying 12 random nucleotides introduced a unique molecular identifier onto each TCR beta cDNA molecule. Each sample yielded at least 2.5 million CDR3-containing paired-end reads. All of the RNA was converted into first-strand cDNA using the Mint cDNA synthesis kit, with a TRBC-specific oligonucleotide serving as the primer. Following uracil-DNA glycosylase treatment, all cDNA underwent a first 18-cycle PCR with the universal primers M1SS and BC2_uni_R. In the authors' own workflow: For normalization, 1 million high-quality reads, each with a distinct molecular identifier, were randomly selected from each sample. Instead of being binned into consensus sequences, reads with shared molecular identifiers were discarded. MiTCR, set to a Q25 quality threshold and the strictest error-elimination algorithm, was used for CDR3 identification, clonotype clustering and error correction. A nonparametric unseen species model with Euler transformation was used to estimate a lower bound on total TCR beta diversity. In TCRdb, the public reads were trimmed at Q25 with fastp and aligned with MiXCR, with productive beta chains retained. Every distinct CDR3 protein forms one entry, paired with its most common genes and DNA. None of the V and J calls come from the authors' own analysis; TCRdb made them. This sample gives 750,000 to 950,000 distinct CDR3 sequences in total; 20% to 30% of them show up just once. The top ten clonotypes cover less than 3.5% of the sample.

This clonotype was observed once. Its antigen target is currently unknown. There are no base qualities to consult, and no much larger clone falls within one base. The sample was also reused in another study, on T cells of mothers and their children. From the second report: Donors were nine systemically healthy Caucasian individuals: three mothers and their six children. cDNA synthesis consumed the entire amount of extracted RNA, loaded at around 1.5 ug RNA in each 15 ul reaction. In the second PCR, the M1S primer added sample barcodes and 2-4 random nucleotides. Each mother yielded over 9.5 million TCR beta CDR3 reads and each child 3 million to 3.5 million reads. TCR recombination output is similarly shaped by thymic selection in related and unrelated pairs, with a minor effect exerted by inherited differences. Related mother-child pairs always showed normalized repertoire overlap that was slightly higher than in unrelated mother-child pairs, though the difference was never significant. With a sensitivity of roughly 93 clones per million clonotypes, no persistent microchimeric T cell clones were detected. The study used deep NGS to compare TCR beta repertoires of mothers and children, seeking features distinguishing related mother-child pairs from unrelated individuals. Mothers averaged about 37 +/- 4 years of age and children averaged around 10 +/- 4 years. After adapters were ligated using NEBNext reagents, the libraries underwent 100+100 nt paired-end sequencing on an Illumina HiSeq 2000. To avoid cross-contamination, the mother libraries and the child libraries were prepared a month apart and sequenced in separate runs. Between roughly 500,000 and 2,100,000 distinct TCR beta clonotypes were identified per donor. Naive TCR beta clonotypes were estimated from low-frequency clonotypes matched to each donor's FACS-determined naive share, without sorting.

The TCR originated in a boy aged 5 to 17 in good health. This sequence uses TRBV11-2 and TRBJ2-1; the D gene is unclear. Gene TRBJ2-5 matches the end of the DNA better, so the J call may be wrong. What was sequenced was blood. This receptor has the CDR3 CASSPQSSNNQETQYF. The DNA reads as follows: TGTGCCAGCAGCCCCCAAAGTAGTAACAACCAAGAGACCCAGTACTTC.